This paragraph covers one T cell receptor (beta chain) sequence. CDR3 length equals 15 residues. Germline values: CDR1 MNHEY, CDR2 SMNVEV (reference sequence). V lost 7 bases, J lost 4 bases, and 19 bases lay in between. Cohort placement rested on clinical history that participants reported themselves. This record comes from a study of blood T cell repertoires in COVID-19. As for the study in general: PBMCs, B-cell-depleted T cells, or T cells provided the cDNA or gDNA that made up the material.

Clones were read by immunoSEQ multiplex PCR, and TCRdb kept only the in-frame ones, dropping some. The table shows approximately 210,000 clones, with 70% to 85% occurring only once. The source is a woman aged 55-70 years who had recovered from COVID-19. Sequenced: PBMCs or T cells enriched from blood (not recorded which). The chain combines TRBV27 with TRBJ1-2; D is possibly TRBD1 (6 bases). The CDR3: CASKGVGPSLYGYTF. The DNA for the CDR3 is TGTGCCAGCAAGGGGGTAGGGCCTTCTCTCTATGGCTACACCTTC.